This TCR beta chain was observed in a study of blood T cells in healthy people across ages. Then a second PCR, running about 7 to 11 cycles, was carried out with a sample-barcoded 5' primer and a J-beta primer mix. One entry per CDR3 protein results from TCRdb running MiXCR on the 5' RACE reads. Among about 670,000 distinct CDR3 sequences listed, roughly half were seen once. Germline loops: CDR1 LGHDT, CDR2 YNNKEL (reference sequence). The CDR3 consists of 14 residues. This clonotype showed up many times. The sequenced material came from blood. The source of this sequence is a woman older than 75 in good health. The genes are TRBV3-1 and TRBJ2-5; the match to TRBD2 covers 11 bases. The J call may be in error: the DNA end matches TRBJ2-7 better. CDR3 sequence reads: CASSQTSGTHEQYF. As DNA, the CDR3 is TGTGCCAGCAGCCAGACTAGCGGGACTCACGAGCAGTACTTC.